This T cell receptor beta chain is drawn from a study of CD8 T cells in Susac syndrome. The V end was cut by 4 bases, the J end by 2 bases, with 18 bases between. Germline V gives CDR1 LNHDA, CDR2 SQIVND (reference sequence). The CDR3 is 16 amino acids. A quantity of about 0.5 to 1 ug RNA underwent reverse transcription using random hexamers. MiXCR, run by TCRdb on the immunoSEQ multiplex PCR reads, gives a single entry per CDR3 protein. The sample has 120,000 or so distinct CDR3 sequences, roughly 94% seen once. From blood CD8+ and CD4+ T cells, TCR beta sequences were generated. Healthy donors matched for age and sex were used as controls.

V and J are TRBV19 and TRBJ2-7; maybe TRBD2 (7 bases). Material: CD4+ T cells from PBMCs. This sequence was found in a human donor in good health. The CDR3 DNA sequence: TGTGCCAGTAGTACGGACTCGGGGGGCTGGGCCTACGAGCAGTACTTC. Its protein is CASSTDSGGWAYEQYF.